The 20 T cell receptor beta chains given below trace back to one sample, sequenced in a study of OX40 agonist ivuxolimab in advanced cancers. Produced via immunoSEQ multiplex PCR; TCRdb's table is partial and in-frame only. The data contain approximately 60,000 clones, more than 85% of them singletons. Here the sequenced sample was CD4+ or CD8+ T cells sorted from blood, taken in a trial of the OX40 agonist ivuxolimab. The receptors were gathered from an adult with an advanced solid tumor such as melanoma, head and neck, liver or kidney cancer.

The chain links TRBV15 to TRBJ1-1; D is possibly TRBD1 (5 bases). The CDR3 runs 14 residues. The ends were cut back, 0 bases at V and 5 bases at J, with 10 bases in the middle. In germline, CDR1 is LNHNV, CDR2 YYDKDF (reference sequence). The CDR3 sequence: CATSRDEQATEAFF. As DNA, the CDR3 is TGTGCCACCAGCAGAGACGAACAGGCTACTGAAGCTTTCTTT.

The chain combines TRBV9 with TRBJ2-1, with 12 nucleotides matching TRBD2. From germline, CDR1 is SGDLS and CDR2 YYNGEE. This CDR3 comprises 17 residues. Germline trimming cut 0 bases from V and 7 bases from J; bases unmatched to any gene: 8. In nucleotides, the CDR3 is TGTGCCAGCAGCGTAGGACTAGCGGGAGTTTGGGGAAATGAGCAGTTCTTC. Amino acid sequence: CASSVGLAGVWGNEQFF.

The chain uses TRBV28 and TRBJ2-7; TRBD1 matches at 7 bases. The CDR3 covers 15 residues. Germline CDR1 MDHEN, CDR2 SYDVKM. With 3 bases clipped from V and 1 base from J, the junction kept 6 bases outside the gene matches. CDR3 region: CASSFSQGLSYEQYF. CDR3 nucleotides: TGTGCCAGCAGTTTTTCACAGGGGCTGTCCTACGAGCAGTACTTC.

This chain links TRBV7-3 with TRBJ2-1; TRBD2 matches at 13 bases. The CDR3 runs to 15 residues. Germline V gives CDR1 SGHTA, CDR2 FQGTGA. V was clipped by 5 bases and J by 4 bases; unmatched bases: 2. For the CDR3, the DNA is TGTGCCAGCAGCCTGACTAGCGGGAGGTACAATGAGCAGTTCTTC. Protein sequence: CASSLTSGRYNEQFF.

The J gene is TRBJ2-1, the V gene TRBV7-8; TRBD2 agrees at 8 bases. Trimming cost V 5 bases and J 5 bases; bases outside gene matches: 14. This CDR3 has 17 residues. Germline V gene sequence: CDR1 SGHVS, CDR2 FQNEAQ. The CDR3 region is CASSPGGGGRFNNEQFF. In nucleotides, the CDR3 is TGTGCCAGCAGCCCCGGGGGGGGCGGGAGATTTAACAATGAGCAGTTCTTC.

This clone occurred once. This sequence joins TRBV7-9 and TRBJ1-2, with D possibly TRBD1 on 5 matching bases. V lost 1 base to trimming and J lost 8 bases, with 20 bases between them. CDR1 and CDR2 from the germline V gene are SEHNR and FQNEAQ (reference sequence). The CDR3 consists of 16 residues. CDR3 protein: CASSLDPNQGIGGYTF. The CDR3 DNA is TGTGCCAGCAGCTTAGACCCGAATCAGGGAATTGGCGGCTACACCTTC.

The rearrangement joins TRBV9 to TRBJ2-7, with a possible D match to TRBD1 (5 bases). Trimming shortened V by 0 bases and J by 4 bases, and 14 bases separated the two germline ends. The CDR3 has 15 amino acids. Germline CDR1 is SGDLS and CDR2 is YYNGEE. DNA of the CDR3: TGTGCCAGCAGCGTAGGGGCAGGGCCGGGTTACGAGCAGTACTTC. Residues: CASSVGAGPGYEQYF.

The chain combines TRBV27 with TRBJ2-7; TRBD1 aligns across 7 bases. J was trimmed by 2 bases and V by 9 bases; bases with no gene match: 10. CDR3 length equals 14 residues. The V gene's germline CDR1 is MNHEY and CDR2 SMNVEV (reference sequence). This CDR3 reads CASSDRVSTYEQYF. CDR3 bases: TGTGCCAGTTCCGACAGGGTTTCCACCTACGAGCAGTACTTC.

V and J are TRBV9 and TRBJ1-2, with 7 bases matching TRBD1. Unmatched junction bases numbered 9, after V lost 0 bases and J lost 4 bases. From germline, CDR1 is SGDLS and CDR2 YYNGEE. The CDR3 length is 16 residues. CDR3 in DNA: TGTGCCAGCAGCGTAGCCAGGGGGGTTTCCGTCTATGGCTACACCTTC. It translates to CASSVARGVSVYGYTF. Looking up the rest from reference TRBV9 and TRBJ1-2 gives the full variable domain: DSGVTQTPKHLITATGQRVTLRCSPRSGDLSVYWYQQSLDQGLQFLIQYYNGEERAKGNILERFSAQQFPDLHSELNLSSLELGDSALYFCASSVARGVSVYGYTFGSGTRLTVV.

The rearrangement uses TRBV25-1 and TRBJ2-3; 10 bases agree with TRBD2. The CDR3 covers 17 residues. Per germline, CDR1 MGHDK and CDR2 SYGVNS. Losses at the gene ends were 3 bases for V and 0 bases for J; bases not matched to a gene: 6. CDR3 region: CASSDGLADHSTDTQYF. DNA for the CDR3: TGTGCCAGCAGTGACGGACTAGCGGACCACAGCACAGATACGCAGTATTTT.

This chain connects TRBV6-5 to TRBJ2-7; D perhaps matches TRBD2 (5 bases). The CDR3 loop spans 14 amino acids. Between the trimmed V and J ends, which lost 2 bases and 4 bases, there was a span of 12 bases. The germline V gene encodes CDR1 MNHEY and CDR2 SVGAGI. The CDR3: CASSYELGAYEQYF. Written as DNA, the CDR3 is TGTGCCAGCAGTTACGAGCTGGGAGCGTACGAGCAGTACTTC.

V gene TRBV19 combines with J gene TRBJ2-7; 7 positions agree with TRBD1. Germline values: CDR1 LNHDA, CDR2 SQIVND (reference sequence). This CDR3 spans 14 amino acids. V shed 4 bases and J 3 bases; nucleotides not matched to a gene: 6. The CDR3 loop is CASSTLTGDYEQYF. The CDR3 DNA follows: TGTGCCAGTAGTACACTAACAGGGGACTACGAGCAGTACTTC.

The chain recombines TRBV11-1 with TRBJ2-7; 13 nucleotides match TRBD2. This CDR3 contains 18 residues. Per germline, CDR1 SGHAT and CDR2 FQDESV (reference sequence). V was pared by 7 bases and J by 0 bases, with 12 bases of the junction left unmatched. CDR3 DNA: TGTGCCAGCAATGAGGGCTCGGGACTAGCGGGACGCTCCTACGAGCAGTACTTC. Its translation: CASNEGSGLAGRSYEQYF.

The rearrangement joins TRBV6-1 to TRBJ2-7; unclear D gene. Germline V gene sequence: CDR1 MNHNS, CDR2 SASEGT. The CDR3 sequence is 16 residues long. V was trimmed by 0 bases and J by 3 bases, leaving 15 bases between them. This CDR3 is CASSEAAQLSFYEQYF. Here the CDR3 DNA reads TGTGCCAGCAGTGAAGCGGCGCAGTTAAGTTTCTACGAGCAGTACTTC.

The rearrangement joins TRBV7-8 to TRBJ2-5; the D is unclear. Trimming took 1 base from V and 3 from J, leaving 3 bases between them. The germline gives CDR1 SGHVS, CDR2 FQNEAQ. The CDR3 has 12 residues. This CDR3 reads CASSLDKETQYF. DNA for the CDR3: TGTGCCAGCAGCTTAGATAAAGAGACCCAGTACTTC. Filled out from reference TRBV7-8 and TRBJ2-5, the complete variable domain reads GAGVSQSPRYKVAKRGQDVALRCDPISGHVSLFWYQQALGQGPEFLTYFQNEAQLDKSGLPSDRFFAERPEGSVSTLKIQRTQQEDSAVYLCASSLDKETQYFGPGTRLLVL.

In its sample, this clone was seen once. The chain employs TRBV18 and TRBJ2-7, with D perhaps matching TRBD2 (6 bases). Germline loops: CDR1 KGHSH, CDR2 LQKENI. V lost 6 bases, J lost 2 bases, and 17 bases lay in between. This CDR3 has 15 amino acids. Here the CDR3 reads CASSLGGSAAYEQYF. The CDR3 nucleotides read TGTGCCAGCTCCTTGGGGGGATCTGCTGCCTACGAGCAGTACTTC.

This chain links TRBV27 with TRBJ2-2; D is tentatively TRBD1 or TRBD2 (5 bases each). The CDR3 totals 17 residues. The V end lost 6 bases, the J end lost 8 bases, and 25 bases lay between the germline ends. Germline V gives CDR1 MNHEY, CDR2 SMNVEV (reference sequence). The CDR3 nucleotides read TGTGCCAGCAGCCCGCATTCGGGGACGGCCTCGAGAGGGGAGCTGTTTTTT. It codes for CASSPHSGTASRGELFF.

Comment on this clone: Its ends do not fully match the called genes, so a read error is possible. The CDR3 DNA follows: TGCAGGGCTACAGGTGAAGCTTTCTTT. It specifies CRATGEAFF. The chain uses TRBV20-1 and TRBJ1-1, with D tentatively TRBD1 (5 bases). Germline loops: CDR1 DFQATT, CDR2 SNEGSKA (reference sequence). CDR3 length: 9 amino acids.

CDR3 in amino acids: CASRWTGGPNEQFF. The CDR3 DNA reads TGTGCCAGCAGGTGGACAGGGGGCCCCAATGAGCAGTTCTTC. The chain uses TRBV28 and TRBJ2-1; 11 bases fit TRBD1. In germline, CDR1 is MDHEN, CDR2 SYDVKM. With V trimmed by 6 bases and J by 6 bases, 4 bases remained unmatched. The CDR3 loop spans 14 amino acids.

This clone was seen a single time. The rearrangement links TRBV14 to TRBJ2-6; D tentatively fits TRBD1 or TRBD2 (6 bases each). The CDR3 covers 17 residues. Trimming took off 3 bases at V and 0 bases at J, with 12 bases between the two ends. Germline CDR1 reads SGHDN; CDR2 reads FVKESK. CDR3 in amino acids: CASSQGAGSSGANVLTF. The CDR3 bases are TGTGCCAGCAGCCAGGGGGCCGGGAGCTCTGGGGCCAACGTCCTGACTTTC. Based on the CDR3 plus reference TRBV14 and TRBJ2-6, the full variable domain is EAGVTQFPSHSVIEKGQTVTLRCDPISGHDNLYWYRRVMGKEIKFLLHFVKESKQDESGMPNNRFLAERTGGTYSTLKVQPAELEDSGVYFCASSQGAGSSGANVLTFGAGSRLTVL.